Given below is one T cell receptor beta chain in context. The germline V and J ends were trimmed by 2 bases and 6 bases, with 11 bases remaining between them. Germline CDR1 MDHEN, CDR2 SYDVKM. CDR3 length: 14 amino acids. This entry belongs to a study of blood T cell repertoires in COVID-19. Clones were sequenced by immunoSEQ multiplex PCR, and TCRdb holds only the in-frame ones, with some missing. The data contain about 140,000 clones, roughly 80% of them seen just once; the ten biggest clones take up approximately 11%. The origin of this receptor is a man in his fifties or sixties who had recovered from COVID-19. This chain uses TRBV28 with TRBJ1-5, with D perhaps matching TRBD1 (5 bases). The material sequenced was peripheral blood. The CDR3 DNA reads TGTGCCAGCAGTTTAAGGCGCAGGGTTCAGCCCCAGCATTTT. Its translation is CASSLRRRVQPQHF.